The 6 T cell receptor beta chains given below trace back to one sample, sequenced in a study of breast tumors, draining lymph nodes, adjacent tissues. TCRdb redid the calling of the multiplex PCR reads with MiXCR, one entry per CDR3 protein. The sample carries about 14,000 distinct CDR3 sequences, around 59% recorded once. Material for sequencing was tumor-adjacent breast tissue. These receptors came from a female donor with breast cancer. Some clones in this sample may be carry-over from other donors' samples.

V usage is TRBV2 and J usage is TRBJ2-1, with 13 bases lining up with TRBD2. The CDR3 covers 16 residues. Germline assignment: CDR1 SNHLY and CDR2 FYNNEI. The junction had 5 bases not matched to a gene; V was cut back by 3 bases and J by 6 bases. The CDR3 DNA follows: TGTGCCAGCAGTGAGGGGGGACTAGCGGGACCCAATGAGCAGTTCTTC. This gives the protein CASSEGGLAGPNEQFF.

Only a few counts were recorded for this clonotype. A much bigger clone sits one base away, suggesting this may be a read error. The genes are TRBV20-1 and TRBJ2-3; 10 nucleotides agree with TRBD1. Germline V CDR1 and CDR2: DFQATT, SNEGSKA (reference sequence). CDR3 length equals 16 residues. With V trimmed by 3 bases and J by 4 bases, 10 bases remained unmatched. In DNA form, the CDR3 reads TGCAGTGCTAGTCTCCAGACAGGGGGCACTTCAGATACGCAGTATTTT. It encodes CSASLQTGGTSDTQYF.

This clonotype has ten or more counts. This chain joins TRBV5-8 and TRBJ2-1; D perhaps matches TRBD1 (5 bases). This CDR3 contains 16 residues. The V and J ends lost 0 bases and 4 bases respectively, with 14 bases between them. The germline CDR1 and CDR2 sequences are SGHTS and YDEGEE. The CDR3 DNA sequence: TGTGCCAGCAGCTTGGATCAGGGCGGTGTGTACAATGAGCAGTTCTTC. It yields the protein CASSLDQGGVYNEQFF.

The chain combines TRBV5-1 with TRBJ2-7, with 10 positions matching TRBD1. Trimming removed 3 bases from V and 6 bases from J; junction bases left unmatched: 0. Germline-derived CDR1 and CDR2 are SGHRS and YFSETQ. The CDR3 has 12 amino acids. The CDR3 nucleotides read TGCGCCAGCAGCTGGACAGGGGGCGAGCAGTACTTC. This codes for CASSWTGGEQYF. The variable domain in full, with the rest retrieved from reference TRBV5-1 and TRBJ2-7, is KAGVTQTPRYLIKTRGQQVTLSCSPISGHRSVSWYQQTPGQGLQFLFEYFSETQRNKGNFPGRFSGRQFSNSRSEMNVSTLELGDSALYLCASSWTGGEQYFGPGTRLTVT.

This clonotype was counted many times. This chain joins TRBV20-1 and TRBJ2-5; 9 bases are shared with TRBD2. The CDR3 is 15 residues long. V gave up 1 base and J gave up 6 bases; unmatched junction bases: 9. Germline V lookup: CDR1 DFQATT, CDR2 SNEGSKA (reference sequence). The CDR3 reads CSARVSGSGSKTQYF. CDR3 DNA: TGCAGTGCTAGAGTGTCGGGTAGCGGGAGCAAGACCCAGTACTTC.

The rearrangement uses TRBV6-5 and TRBJ1-5; D unresolved. V was trimmed by 0 bases and J by 3 bases, leaving 9 bases between them. The CDR3 totals 15 residues. CDR1 is MNHEY and CDR2 is SVGAGI in the germline V gene. CDR3 nucleotide sequence: TGTGCCAGCAGTTACTCGACCGGGATCAATCAGCCCCAGCATTTT. The encoded protein is CASSYSTGINQPQHF.